These 9 T cell receptor beta chains originate from one sample sequenced in a study of cytotoxic CD8 clonotypes in ibrutinib-treated CLL. Generated by immunoSEQ multiplex PCR, the TCRdb table keeps only in-frame clones and is missing some. The repertoire includes around 33,000 clones, around 53% of them detected once, and 18% sits in the top ten. The sequencing here drew on PBMCs, taken before ibrutinib treatment. The receptors were sampled from a human donor with chronic lymphocytic leukemia.

This chain uses TRBV5-1 with TRBJ1-4; D is unresolved. CDR1 is SGHRS and CDR2 is YFSETQ in the germline V gene. The V end was cut by 2 bases, the J end by 0 bases, with 14 bases between. This CDR3 has 17 residues. The CDR3 DNA reads TGCGCCAGCAGCTTTGGAACCGACTCCACAACTAATGAAAAACTGTTTTTT. It encodes CASSFGTDSTTNEKLFF.

This chain links TRBV4-1 with TRBJ2-7, with TRBD2 as a possible D gene (6 bases). V was clipped by 5 bases and J by 3 bases, with 17 bases between them. The CDR3 is 15 amino acids. From germline, CDR1 is MGHRA and CDR2 YSYEKL. In nucleotides, the CDR3 is TGCGCCAGCAGCTCCCGGGACTCCTACTTCTACGAGCAGTACTTC. Its protein is CASSSRDSYFYEQYF.

The V gene is TRBV6-5, the J gene TRBJ2-1; D is unresolved. The V and J ends lost 6 bases and 4 bases respectively, with 7 bases between them. Germline assignment: CDR1 MNHEY and CDR2 SVGAGI. The CDR3 is 12 residues long. The CDR3 nucleotides are TGTGCCAGCAGCACGGAATACAATGAGCAGTTCTTC. It is translated as CASSTEYNEQFF.

The chain combines TRBV9 with TRBJ2-6; D unresolved. This CDR3 comprises 15 residues. Germline V gene data show CDR1 as SGDLS and CDR2 as YYNGEE. Between the trimmed V and J ends, which lost 0 bases and 1 base, there was a span of 5 bases. The CDR3 loop is CASSVALSGANVLTF. The CDR3 nucleotides are TGTGCCAGCAGCGTAGCTTTGTCTGGGGCCAACGTCCTGACTTTC.

This rearrangement joins TRBV29-1 to TRBJ2-7; D unresolved. Trimming removed 4 bases at V and 3 bases at J, with 16 bases between. Germline V gene sequence: CDR1 SQVTM, CDR2 ANQGSEA. The length of the CDR3 is 14 residues. Here the CDR3 reads CSVVSLSLDYEQYF. The DNA of the CDR3 is TGCAGCGTTGTCAGCTTGTCCCTTGACTACGAGCAGTACTTC.

The rearrangement joins TRBV9 to TRBJ2-5; the D is unclear. V lost 3 bases to trimming and J lost 5 bases, with 20 bases between them. The CDR3 sequence is 16 residues long. The V gene's germline CDR1 is SGDLS and CDR2 YYNGEE. The CDR3 is CASSGSDGIVVETQYF. The CDR3 coding sequence is TGTGCCAGCAGCGGGTCTGATGGGATAGTCGTGGAGACCCAGTACTTC. Drawing the rest from reference TRBV9 and TRBJ2-5, the complete variable domain is DSGVTQTPKHLITATGQRVTLRCSPRSGDLSVYWYQQSLDQGLQFLIQYYNGEERAKGNILERFSAQQFPDLHSELNLSSLELGDSALYFCASSGSDGIVVETQYFGPGTRLLVL.

This clone showed up just once. A read error may account for a junction end that differs from germline. Within the sample, other DNA sequences also encode this same CDR3. The chain has TRBV9 and TRBJ2-7; a possible D gene is TRBD2 (7 bases). Germline V gives CDR1 SGDLS, CDR2 YYNGEE. The length of the CDR3 is 15 residues. DNA of the CDR3: TGTGCCAGCAGCCTACGTGGGGGGGCCGCTACGGAGCAGTACTTT. Its protein product is CASSLRGGAATEQYF. Complete variable domain (other parts from reference TRBV9 and TRBJ2-7): DSGVTQTPKHLITATGQRVTLRCSPRSGDLSVYWYQQSLDQGLQFLIQYYNGEERAKGNILERFSAQQFPDLHSELNLSSLELGDSALYFCASSLRGGAATEQYFGPGTRLTVT.

The V and J genes are TRBV27 and TRBJ1-3; D gene unclear. Germline V gene sequence: CDR1 MNHEY, CDR2 SMNVEV (reference sequence). V gave up 8 bases and J gave up 0 bases, with 8 bases separating them. This CDR3 is built from 13 residues. This chain's CDR3 is CASRHASGNTIYF. The DNA of the CDR3 is TGTGCCAGCCGCCATGCCTCTGGAAACACCATATATTTT.

The CDR3, as DNA: TGTGCCACCAGCAGAGACCCGGGGGCCTACGAGCAGTACTTC. Encoded protein: CATSRDPGAYEQYF. The genes are TRBV15 and TRBJ2-7; D possibly corresponds to TRBD2 (6 bases). The CDR3 contains 14 residues. Trimming removed 0 bases at V and 2 bases at J, with 8 bases between. Germline values: CDR1 LNHNV, CDR2 YYDKDF (reference sequence). Full variable domain (rest looked up from reference TRBV15 and TRBJ2-7): DAMVIQNPRYQVTQFGKPVTLSCSQTLNHNVMYWYQQKSSQAPKLLFHYYDKDFNNEADTPDNFQSRRPNTSFCFLDIRSPGLGDTAMYLCATSRDPGAYEQYFGPGTRLTVT.